Presented here are 13 T cell receptor beta chains from one specimen sequenced in a study of T cells in narcolepsy. Measured with immunoSEQ multiplex PCR; TCRdb has only the in-frame clones, and not every one. The sample gives about 25,000 clones, roughly 85% of which show up once; roughly 1.3% is in the top ten. Material for sequencing was CD45RA- memory CD4+ T cells from PBMCs. The receptor set was obtained from a human donor with narcolepsy.

The chain couples TRBV7-9 to TRBJ2-5, with TRBD1 matching 7 bases. V lost 1 base, J lost 2 bases, and 1 base stayed unmatched. The germline V gene encodes CDR1 SEHNR and CDR2 FQNEAQ (reference sequence). This CDR3 region has 14 residues. The CDR3 loop is CASSLGQGQETQYF. Here the CDR3 DNA reads TGTGCCAGCAGCTTAGGACAGGGTCAAGAGACCCAGTACTTC.

This chain's CDR3 is CASSTPTKNTDTQYF. In DNA form, the CDR3 reads TGTGCCAGTAGTACCCCGACTAAAAATACAGATACGCAGTATTTT. The rearrangement joins TRBV19 to TRBJ2-3; a possible D gene is TRBD2 (5 bases). Germline loops: CDR1 LNHDA, CDR2 SQIVND (reference sequence). Trimming pared 4 bases from V and 3 bases from J, leaving 14 bases between. The length of the CDR3 is 15 residues.

The chain has TRBV5-4 and TRBJ1-3; 8 bases line up with TRBD1. After removal of 4 bases from V and 0 bases from J, the junction contained 3 bases not matched to a gene. This CDR3 is built from 15 residues. The germline gives CDR1 SGHNT, CDR2 YYREEE (reference sequence). For the CDR3, the DNA is TGTGCCAGCAGCCGAACAGGGGGCTCTGGAAACACCATATATTTT. Protein: CASSRTGGSGNTIYF.

This clone was detected once. The gene calls are TRBV7-8 and TRBJ1-2, with unresolved D. The CDR3 sequence is 17 residues long. The V end lost 2 bases, the J end lost 5 bases, and 21 bases lay between the germline ends. Looked up from germline, CDR1 is SGHVS and CDR2 is FQNEAQ. CDR3 bases: TGTGCCAGCAGCTTAAGGCCACAGACACCCGGTTCATATGGCTACACCTTC. Residues: CASSLRPQTPGSYGYTF.

The chain couples TRBV1 to TRBJ2-2; the table's D gene call, TRBD2, was not cross checked with the DNA. TRBV1 is noted as a pseudogene. This CDR3 has 17 residues. CDR3 nucleotide sequence: TGCACCAGCAGCCAAGATCGAGGCAACTTGAACACCGGGGAGCTGTTTTTT. This gives the protein CTSSQDRGNLNTGELFF.

The CDR3 region has the DNA TGTGCCAGCAGCACTACAGGGGGCTCTGCCAAAAACATTCAGTACTTC. Translating gives CASSTTGGSAKNIQYF. The rearrangement links TRBV9 to TRBJ2-4, with 9 bases matching TRBD1. CDR1 is SGDLS, CDR2 YYNGEE, per germline. The CDR3 contains 16 residues. The junction had 6 bases not matched to a gene; V was cut back by 4 bases and J by 1 base.

This rearrangement joins TRBV5-1 to TRBJ2-2; 8 positions match TRBD2. The CDR3 length is 19 residues. Trimming removed 0 bases from V and 6 bases from J; junction bases left unmatched: 16. Germline CDR1 SGHRS, CDR2 YFSETQ. DNA for the CDR3: TGCGCCAGCAGCTTGGCCAAAGTACGGGGGACTAGTGCGGCCGGGGAGCTGTTTTTT. Protein: CASSLAKVRGTSAAGELFF.

CDR3 amino acids: CASIALAGGSGELFF. The CDR3 bases are TGTGCCAGTATCGCCCTAGCGGGAGGGTCGGGGGAGCTGTTTTTT. This chain joins TRBV2 and TRBJ2-2, with 12 bases that match TRBD2. Per germline, CDR1 SNHLY and CDR2 FYNNEI. CDR3 length: 15 residues. Germline trimming cut 9 bases from V and 8 bases from J; bases unmatched to any gene: 10.

This clone was seen more than once but under ten times. The V gene is TRBV30, the J gene TRBJ2-7, with a weak D call TRBD1 (6 bases). CDR3 length: 14 residues. From germline, CDR1 is GTSNPN and CDR2 SVGIG (reference sequence). V dropped 0 bases and J dropped 4 bases, with 13 bases sitting between them. The CDR3 DNA reads TGTGCCTGGAGTGTAGGGGACAAAAAATACGAGCAGTACTTC. Translated, it gives CAWSVGDKKYEQYF.

The chain links TRBV5-1 to TRBJ2-1; 12 bases are shared with TRBD1. Germline V lookup: CDR1 SGHRS, CDR2 YFSETQ. This CDR3 spans 18 amino acids. Unmatched junction bases numbered 15, after V lost 3 bases and J lost 8 bases. The CDR3 DNA follows: TGCGCCAGCAGCTCAACCCTTTCCGGGACAGGGGGCTTCGATGAGCAGTTCTTC. The encoded protein is CASSSTLSGTGGFDEQFF. Together with reference TRBV5-1 and TRBJ2-1, the CDR3 gives the full variable domain: KAGVTQTPRYLIKTRGQQVTLSCSPISGHRSVSWYQQTPGQGLQFLFEYFSETQRNKGNFPGRFSGRQFSNSRSEMNVSTLELGDSALYLCASSSTLSGTGGFDEQFFGPGTRLTVL.

In DNA form, the CDR3 reads TGTGCCAGCCGCCCGGGTGGGAACACTGAAGCTTTCTTT. Protein: CASRPGGNTEAFF. V is TRBV7-9 and J is TRBJ1-1; D unresolved. Looked up from germline, CDR1 is SEHNR and CDR2 is FQNEAQ (reference sequence). Trimming stripped 8 bases from V and 1 base from J, with 11 bases between. The CDR3 runs to 13 residues.

Turning to this clone: This sample includes further DNA sequences coding for the same CDR3. The chain links TRBV7-8 to TRBJ1-5; no clear D. This CDR3 has 16 amino acids. V gave up 1 base and J gave up 1 base, with 11 bases separating them. Germline CDR1 and CDR2: SGHVS and FQNEAQ. CDR3 region: CASSLVSGMSNQPQHF. CDR3 bases: TGTGCCAGCAGCTTAGTTTCGGGGATGAGCAATCAGCCCCAGCATTTT.

The chain recombines TRBV28 with TRBJ2-3; maybe TRBD2 (7 bases). Looked up from germline, CDR1 is MDHEN and CDR2 is SYDVKM. The CDR3 length is 15 residues. The V and J ends lost 6 bases and 4 bases respectively, with 17 bases between them. CDR3 sequence (DNA): TGTGCCAGCAGACTGGGGGGGCCGGGCGCAGATACGCAGTATTTT. Protein product: CASRLGGPGADTQYF. Filled out from reference TRBV28 and TRBJ2-3, the complete variable domain reads DVKVTQSSRYLVKRTGEKVFLECVQDMDHENMFWYRQDPGLGLRLIYFSYDVKMKEKGDIPEGYSVSREKKERFSLILESASTNQTSMYLCASRLGGPGADTQYFGPGTRLTVL.